Listed here are 27 T cell receptor beta chains from one sample, sequenced in a study of T-cell memory formation after mild COVID-19. TCRdb redid the calling of the 5' RACE reads with MiXCR, one entry per CDR3 protein. Among about 560,000 distinct CDR3 sequences, 15% to 20% were seen once, and the ten largest hold roughly 7.8%. Sequencing was performed on PBMCs or a T cell subset sorted from them (not recorded which). These receptor sequences come from an adult woman who had mild COVID-19 (a few samples of this study predate the infection). Cell type and time point are not known.

The table lists this clonotype with a few counts. The chain links TRBV6-1 to TRBJ2-3, with TRBD2 matching 10 bases. The CDR3 sequence is 16 residues long. The junction had 8 bases not matched to a gene; V was cut back by 0 bases and J by 8 bases. The V gene's germline CDR1 is MNHNS and CDR2 SASEGT. CDR3 nucleotide sequence: TGTGCCAGCAGTGAAGCGGAGCGGGGGGGCCTCAGTACGCAGTATTTT. As protein: CASSEAERGGLSTQYF.

The CDR3 spells CASSSREAGYYPGDEQFF. The DNA for the CDR3 is TGTGCCAGCAGCTCCCGCGAAGCGGGGTACTACCCTGGGGATGAGCAGTTCTTC. V and J are TRBV11-2 and TRBJ2-1; the match to TRBD2 covers 7 bases. J gave up 8 bases and V 4 bases, and 20 bases lay outside the gene matches. This CDR3 contains 18 residues. The germline CDR1 and CDR2 sequences are SGHAT and FQNNGV.

This clonotype was recorded only once. V and J are TRBV5-5 and TRBJ2-3; a weak D match, TRBD1 (6 bases). The germline V gene has CDR1 SGHKS and CDR2 YYEKEE (reference sequence). CDR3 size: 15 residues. Trimming removed 4 bases at V and 4 bases at J, with 16 bases between. The CDR3 nucleotides read TGTGCCAGCAGCGGACAGTGGTGGAGGTCAGATACGCAGTATTTT. This translates into CASSGQWWRSDTQYF.

This clonotype was detected a few times. This rearrangement joins TRBV27 to TRBJ2-7, with unresolved D. Trimming left V 5 bases short and J 0 bases short, with 20 bases between. The germline CDR1 and CDR2 sequences are MNHEY and SMNVEV (reference sequence). The CDR3 covers 17 residues. In DNA form, the CDR3 reads TGTGCCAGCAGTCTTGCGCATGGGCAGTTCAGCTCCTACGAGCAGTACTTC. It encodes CASSLAHGQFSSYEQYF.

This clonotype has a handful of counts. J is TRBJ2-5 and V is TRBV7-2, with a weak D call TRBD1 (5 bases). The V gene lost 5 bases and the J gene lost 4 bases, with 11 bases spanning the gap. Germline V gene data show CDR1 as SGHTA and CDR2 as FQGNSA. The CDR3 is 13 amino acids. The CDR3 coding sequence is TGTGCCAGCAGCGAAGAGCAGGGAGAGACCCAGTACTTC. This codes for CASSEEQGETQYF.

The V and J genes are TRBV6-1 and TRBJ2-7; D is undetermined. Germline CDR1 and CDR2: MNHNS and SASEGT. V dropped 1 base and J dropped 6 bases, with 7 bases sitting between them. The CDR3 contains 12 residues. CDR3 bases: TGTGCCAGCAGTGAAGAGGGCGGCGAGCAGTACTTC. It codes for CASSEEGGEQYF.

This clonotype came up a few times. This rearrangement joins TRBV7-6 to TRBJ2-1; D could derive from TRBD1 or TRBD2 (6 bases each). Germline lookup yields CDR1 SGHVS and CDR2 FNYEAQ. CDR3 length equals 15 residues. Trimming cost V 5 bases and J 4 bases, with 15 bases left between them. In DNA, the CDR3 is TGTGCCAGCAGCCTGGCAATAGGGGGGTACAATGAGCAGTTCTTC. Its protein product is CASSLAIGGYNEQFF. The full variable domain, in which reference TRBV7-6 and TRBJ2-1 provide the parts outside the CDR3, is GAGVSQSPRYKVTKRGQDVALRCDPISGHVSLYWYRQALGQGPEFLTYFNYEAQQDKSGLPNDRFSAERPEGSISTLTIQRTEQRDSAMYRCASSLAIGGYNEQFFGPGTRLTVL.

The chain carries TRBV3-1 and TRBJ2-1; 14 nucleotides align to TRBD2. After removal of 1 base from V and 0 bases from J, the junction contained 8 bases not matched to a gene. The CDR3 contains 20 residues. Germline V lookup: CDR1 LGHDT, CDR2 YNNKEL (reference sequence). This CDR3 is CASSQGTGLAGASSYNEQFF. In DNA form, the CDR3 reads TGTGCCAGCAGCCAAGGTACGGGACTAGCGGGGGCCAGCTCCTACAATGAGCAGTTCTTC.

This clonotype occurred a few times. For the CDR3, the DNA is TGTGCCAGCAGCCCCGGGACTAGCGTTAAAAACATTCAGTACTTC. The encoded protein is CASSPGTSVKNIQYF. The chain recombines TRBV11-1 with TRBJ2-4; 10 bases agree with TRBD2. CDR1 SGHAT and CDR2 FQDESV come from the germline V gene (reference sequence). The CDR3 consists of 15 residues. V lost 5 bases to trimming and J lost 4 bases; unmatched junction nucleotides: 5.

This clonotype has only a few counts. CDR3 nucleotides: TGTGCCAGCAGCTTGGGACAGTGGTCTGGGGCCAACGTCCTGACTTTC. It yields the protein CASSLGQWSGANVLTF. V usage is TRBV5-5 and J usage is TRBJ2-6, with D possibly TRBD1 on 5 matching bases. The CDR3 runs to 16 residues. Trimming stripped 0 bases from V and 1 base from J, with 8 bases between. The germline CDR1 and CDR2 sequences are SGHKS and YYEKEE (reference sequence).

This clonotype was observed a handful of times. V is TRBV5-6 and J is TRBJ2-7, with D possibly matching TRBD1 (6 bases). Germline values: CDR1 SGHDT, CDR2 YYEEEE. V lost 1 base to trimming and J lost 2 bases, with 10 bases between them. The CDR3 is 14 residues long. In DNA form, the CDR3 reads TGTGCCAGCAGCTTGAACAGGGCCACCTACGAGCAGTACTTC. It translates to CASSLNRATYEQYF.

This clonotype was picked up many times. J is TRBJ2-7 and V is TRBV7-2; 9 bases are shared with TRBD2. This CDR3 is 14 amino acids long. V shed 2 bases and J 4 bases; nucleotides not matched to a gene: 3. Germline CDR1 and CDR2: SGHTA and FQGNSA. The CDR3 loop is CASSLSLAGYEQYF. The DNA of the CDR3 is TGTGCCAGCAGCTTATCACTAGCGGGTTACGAGCAGTACTTC. Looking up the rest from reference TRBV7-2 and TRBJ2-7 gives the full variable domain: GAGVSQSPSNKVTEKGKDVELRCDPISGHTALYWYRQSLGQGLEFLIYFQGNSAPDKSGLPSDRFSAERTGGSVSTLTIQRTQQEDSAVYLCASSLSLAGYEQYFGPGTRLTVT.

In regard to this clonotype: Given a much more abundant clone one base away, this may be a read error. The chain links TRBV20-1 to TRBJ2-3; either TRBD1 or TRBD2 may supply D (5 bases each). Germline V CDR1 and CDR2: DFQATT, SNEGSKA (reference sequence). V was pared by 4 bases and J by 0 bases, with 8 bases between. The CDR3 has 13 amino acids. This CDR3 is CSAIRDSTDTQYF. The CDR3, as DNA: TGCAGTGCTATCCGGGACAGCACAGATACGCAGTATTTT.

This sequence joins TRBV6-5 and TRBJ1-5; TRBD1 matches 7 bases. CDR3 length: 15 residues. Germline lookup yields CDR1 MNHEY and CDR2 SVGAGI. With 6 bases clipped from V and 5 bases from J, the junction kept 10 bases outside the gene matches. The CDR3 sequence is CASRSTGSGDQPQHF. The CDR3 nucleotides are TGTGCCAGCAGATCGACAGGGAGTGGGGATCAGCCCCAGCATTTT.

The V gene is TRBV12-3 or TRBV12-4, the J gene TRBJ2-3, with D perhaps matching TRBD2 (6 bases). The CDR3 is 15 amino acids. With 5 bases removed from V and 0 bases from J, the gap between germline ends came to 12 bases. As DNA, the CDR3 is TGTGCCAGCAGTACACTAGCAATAAGCACAGATACGCAGTATTTT. Its translation is CASSTLAISTDTQYF.

The gene calls are TRBV12-3 or TRBV12-4 and TRBJ1-6; 8 bases are shared with TRBD1. The trim removed 1 base at V and 6 bases at J, leaving 11 bases unmatched. This CDR3 region has 18 residues. The CDR3 sequence is CASSLDLATGASNSPLHF. As DNA, the CDR3 is TGTGCCAGCAGTTTAGACCTTGCGACAGGGGCGAGTAATTCACCCCTCCACTTT.

This clonotype was observed at least ten times. The genes are TRBV2 and TRBJ2-7, with TRBD1 identical over 10 bases. V gave up 6 bases and J gave up 1 base; unmatched junction bases: 9. The CDR3 is 16 amino acids. From germline, CDR1 is SNHLY and CDR2 FYNNEI. The CDR3: CASRDPGQGFSYEQYF. CDR3 DNA sequence: TGTGCCAGCAGGGACCCGGGACAGGGGTTTTCCTACGAGCAGTACTTC.

The CDR3: CASSAQLNTEAFF. The CDR3 coding sequence is TGTGCCAGCAGCGCACAGCTGAACACTGAAGCTTTCTTT. The gene calls are TRBV7-3 and TRBJ1-1; D not resolved. Germline V gene lookup returns CDR1 SGHTA and CDR2 FQGTGA. The CDR3 covers 13 residues. V dropped 5 bases and J dropped 0 bases, with 7 bases sitting between them. The entire variable domain, with the rest obtained from reference TRBV7-3 and TRBJ1-1, is as follows: GAGVSQTPSNKVTEKGKYVELRCDPISGHTALYWYRQSLGQGPEFLIYFQGTGAADDSGLPNDRFFAVRPEGSVSTLKIQRTERGDSAVYLCASSAQLNTEAFFGQGTRLTVV.

The chain joins TRBV7-2 to TRBJ2-1, with unresolved D. Per germline, CDR1 SGHTA and CDR2 FQGNSA. The CDR3 consists of 17 residues. V lost 3 bases and J 2 bases, leaving 17 bases between the germline ends. CDR3 protein: CASSFIGLSDTYNEQFF. In DNA, the CDR3 is TGTGCCAGCAGCTTTATCGGGCTTTCGGATACCTACAATGAGCAGTTCTTC.

This chain uses TRBV6-2 or TRBV6-3 with TRBJ2-6, with TRBD1 matching over 7 bases. V was pared by 5 bases and J by 0 bases, with 4 bases of the junction left unmatched. CDR3 length: 16 residues. CDR1 MNHEY and CDR2 SVGEGT come from the germline V gene. The CDR3 DNA follows: TGTGCCAGCAGTCGGGGACAGCACTCTGGGGCCAACGTCCTGACTTTC. It codes for CASSRGQHSGANVLTF.

The chain combines TRBV3-1 with TRBJ2-1; a possible D gene is TRBD1 (5 bases). V shed 1 base and J shed 5 bases, with 9 bases lying between them. The length of the CDR3 is 14 residues. Germline CDR1 LGHDT, CDR2 YNNKEL (reference sequence). The CDR3 is CASSQVDSHNEQFF. CDR3 DNA: TGTGCCAGCAGCCAAGTTGACAGCCACAATGAGCAGTTCTTC.

This chain joins TRBV12-3 or TRBV12-4 and TRBJ1-6; 9 nucleotides line up with TRBD1. Losses at the gene ends were 6 bases for V and 9 bases for J; bases not matched to a gene: 12. The CDR3 contains 16 residues. This CDR3 reads CASSPGQGLSGSPLHF. Written as DNA, the CDR3 is TGTGCCAGCAGCCCGGGACAGGGATTAAGTGGTTCACCCCTCCACTTT.

The rearrangement joins TRBV20-1 to TRBJ1-2; TRBD1 matches at 10 bases. Germline-derived CDR1 and CDR2 are DFQATT and SNEGSKA (reference sequence). V lost 3 bases to trimming and J lost 2 bases; unmatched junction nucleotides: 27. This CDR3 contains 22 residues. CDR3 DNA sequence: TGCAGTGCTAGGAGGTCGGCGCCGAAAGGGGACAGGGGCACATTTCTAAACTATGGCTACACCTTC. This codes for CSARRSAPKGDRGTFLNYGYTF.

In its sample, this clonotype was seen a few times. The chain carries TRBV30 and TRBJ1-2; no clear D gene. V was cut by 7 bases and J by 8 bases, with 17 bases left in between. The CDR3 is made up of 12 amino acids. Germline V gives CDR1 GTSNPN, CDR2 SVGIG (reference sequence). In DNA form, the CDR3 reads TGTGCCTTCTCCCAGGCGTGGTCGGGCTACACCTTC. This encodes CAFSQAWSGYTF.

This chain joins TRBV4-1 and TRBJ1-3; D call uncertain. Between the trimmed V and J ends, which lost 1 base and 4 bases, there was a span of 5 bases. The CDR3 sequence is 13 residues long. The germline gives CDR1 MGHRA, CDR2 YSYEKL. CDR3 in DNA: TGCGCCAGCAGCCAAGTTCGCGGAAACACCATATATTTT. This translates into CASSQVRGNTIYF.

Of note for this clonotype: A clone one base away is much larger, so this may be a read error. This chain uses TRBV7-9 with TRBJ2-1; 10 nucleotides line up with TRBD2. This CDR3 contains 16 residues. Germline CDR1 SEHNR, CDR2 FQNEAQ (reference sequence). J was trimmed by 4 bases and V by 5 bases; bases with no gene match: 8. CDR3 DNA sequence: TGTGCCAGCAGCCATAAAGGACTAGCGGATTACAATGAGCAGTTCTTC. Protein sequence: CASSHKGLADYNEQFF.

The rearrangement joins TRBV5-4 to TRBJ2-7; tentatively, D is TRBD1 (5 bases). CDR1 and CDR2 from the germline V gene are SGHNT and YYREEE (reference sequence). The CDR3 has 14 residues. The V end lost 4 bases, the J end lost 0 bases, and 11 bases lay between the germline ends. CDR3 nucleotide sequence: TGTGCCAGCAGCCCTACCGACAGCTCCTACGAGCAGTACTTC. Protein: CASSPTDSSYEQYF.